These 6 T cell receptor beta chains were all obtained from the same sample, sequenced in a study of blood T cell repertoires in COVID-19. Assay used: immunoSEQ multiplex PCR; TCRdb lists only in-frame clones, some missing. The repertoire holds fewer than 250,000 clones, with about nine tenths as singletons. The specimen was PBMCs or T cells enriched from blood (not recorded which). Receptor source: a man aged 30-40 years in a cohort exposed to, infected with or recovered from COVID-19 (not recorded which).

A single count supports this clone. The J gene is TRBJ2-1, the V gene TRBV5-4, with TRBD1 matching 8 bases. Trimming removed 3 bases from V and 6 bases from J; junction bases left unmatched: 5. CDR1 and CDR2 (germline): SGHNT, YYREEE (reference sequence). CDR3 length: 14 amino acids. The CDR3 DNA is TGTGCCAGCAGCTCCGAGACAGGGGCCAATGAGCAGTTCTTC. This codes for CASSSETGANEQFF.

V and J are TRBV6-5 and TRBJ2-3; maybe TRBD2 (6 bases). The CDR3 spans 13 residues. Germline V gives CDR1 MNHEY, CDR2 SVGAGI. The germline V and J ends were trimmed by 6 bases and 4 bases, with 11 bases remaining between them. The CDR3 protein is CASRQTSSDTQYF. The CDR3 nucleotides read TGTGCCAGCAGGCAGACTAGTTCAGATACGCAGTATTTT.

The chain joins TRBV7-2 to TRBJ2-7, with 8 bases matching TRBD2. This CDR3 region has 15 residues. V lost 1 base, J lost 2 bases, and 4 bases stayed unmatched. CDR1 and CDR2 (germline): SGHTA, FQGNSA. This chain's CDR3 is CASSLDDGRAYEQYF. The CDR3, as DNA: TGTGCCAGCAGCTTAGATGACGGGAGGGCCTACGAGCAGTACTTC.

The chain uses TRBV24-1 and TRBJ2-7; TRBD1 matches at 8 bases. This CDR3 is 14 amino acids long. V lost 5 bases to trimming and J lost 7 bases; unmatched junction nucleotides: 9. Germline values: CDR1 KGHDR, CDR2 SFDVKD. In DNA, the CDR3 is TGTGCCACCAGTGGCTCCGGGACAGGAGATGAGCAGTACTTC. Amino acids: CATSGSGTGDEQYF.

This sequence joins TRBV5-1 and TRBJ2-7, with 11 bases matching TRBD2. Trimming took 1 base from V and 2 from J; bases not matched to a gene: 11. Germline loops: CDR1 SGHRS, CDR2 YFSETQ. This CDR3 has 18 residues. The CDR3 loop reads CASSLSSGRVRLTYEQYF. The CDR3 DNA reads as TGCGCCAGCAGCTTGAGTAGCGGGAGGGTTCGTTTGACCTACGAGCAGTACTTC.

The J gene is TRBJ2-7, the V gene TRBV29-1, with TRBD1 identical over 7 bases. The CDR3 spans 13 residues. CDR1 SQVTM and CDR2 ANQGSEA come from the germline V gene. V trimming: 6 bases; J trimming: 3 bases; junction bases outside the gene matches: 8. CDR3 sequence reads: CSVKTGSSYEQYF. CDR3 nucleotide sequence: TGCAGCGTCAAGACAGGGAGTAGCTACGAGCAGTACTTC.